Listed below are T cell receptor beta chains from one sample, sequenced in a study of T-cell reconstitution after alpha-beta-depleted transplantation in children. TCRdb re-derived calls from the PCR reads in MiXCR, one entry per CDR3 protein. The sample includes about 78,000 distinct CDR3 sequences, 13% to 15% seen only once; the top ten take about 25%. Sequenced here: PBMCs, mostly from graft donor cells, sampled 180 days after TCRalphabeta/CD19-depleted stem cell transplant. The source is a male patient under 10 years old who had a stem cell transplant for acute lymphoblastic leukemia, so the T cells may come from the graft donor. Both conserved end residues are part of each CDR3. The D gene is left open where the match is weak. Rows give clone size only sometimes, using once, few, many, or a class for an expanded clone.

J gene,D gene,clone size,V gene,CDR3 DNA,CDR3 protein
TRBJ2-2,-,-,TRBV7-2,TGTGCCAGCAGCTGGACTGTCGCGGTAGGGGAGCTGTTTTTT,CASSWTVAVGELFF
TRBJ2-1,-,-,TRBV28,TGTGCCAGCAGTTTATGGGAGAGTGAGCAGTTCTTC,CASSLWESEQFF
TRBJ1-6,TRBD1,few,TRBV7-2,TGTGCCAGCAGCGCCCCACAGGGGGTCTCCTATAATTCACCCCTCCACTTT,CASSAPQGVSYNSPLHF
TRBJ2-3,-,few,TRBV29-1,TGCAGCGTTGAGGCAGGGGCCACCACAGATACGCAGTATTTT,CSVEAGATTDTQYF
TRBJ2-7,-,-,TRBV4-3,TGCGCCAGCAGCCCCTTGTTGGGGCAAGTCGACGAGCAGTACTTC,CASSPLLGQVDEQYF
TRBJ1-2,TRBD1,-,TRBV5-1,TGCGCCAGCAGCCCACAGGGGAGGTATGGCTACACCTTC,CASSPQGRYGYTF
TRBJ1-3,-,-,TRBV7-9,TGTGCCAGCAGCTTAGCCGAGACGGTTAGCTCTGGAAACACCATATATTTT,CASSLAETVSSGNTIYF
TRBJ2-7,TRBD1,-,TRBV11-1,TGTGCCAGCAGTGCCGCGGGACAGGGGTCGAGGGGGCTTTCCTACGAGCAGTACTTC,CASSAAGQGSRGLSYEQYF
TRBJ1-5,-,few,TRBV19,TGTGCCAGTGATGCGGGGGCGCCGCCCCAGCATTTT,CASDAGAPPQHF
TRBJ2-3,-,-,TRBV20-1,TGCAGTGCTAGAGATCCGAACACAGATACGCAGTATTTT,CSARDPNTDTQYF
TRBJ2-7,-,many,TRBV7-9,TGTGCCAGCAGCTTACCGGGGACCTTCTACGAGCAGTACTTC,CASSLPGTFYEQYF
TRBJ2-5,TRBD1,-,TRBV27,TGTGCCAGCAGTTTAGGGCAGGGGGTGCAAGAGACCCAGTACTTC,CASSLGQGVQETQYF
TRBJ1-2,-,-,TRBV28,TGTGCCAGCAGTTTAGTGCAGGGCCCTTTTGGCTACACCTTC,CASSLVQGPFGYTF
TRBJ1-6,-,-,TRBV4-1,TGCGCCAGCAGCCAAGATTGGGCAGGGAGAATCCATAATTCACCCCTCCACTTT,CASSQDWAGRIHNSPLHF
TRBJ1-2,TRBD1,few,TRBV24-1,TGTGCCACCAGTGATCCGGACAGGGATGGCTACACCTTC,CATSDPDRDGYTF
TRBJ1-5,-,-,TRBV6-2/TRBV6-3,TGTGCCAGCAGTTCCTCCAATCCCCTACGTAATCAGCCCCAGCATTTT,CASSSSNPLRNQPQHF
TRBJ1-6,TRBD1,few,TRBV20-1,TGCAGTGCTCCGAGTGGGGGACAGGGATGGTACTCCTATAATTCACCCCTCCACTTT,CSAPSGGQGWYSYNSPLHF
TRBJ1-2,TRBD1,-,TRBV7-2,TGTGCCAGCAGCTTAGCGCCTGGCAGGGGGCCCTATGGCTACACCTTC,CASSLAPGRGPYGYTF
TRBJ1-5,-,once,TRBV28,TGTGCCAGCAGTCGACGTCAGGGAAACAATCAGCCCCAGCATTTT,CASSRRQGNNQPQHF
TRBJ1-5,-,many,TRBV7-9,TGTGCCAGCAGCTTAGCTGGGGTAGGGCCCCAGCATTTT,CASSLAGVGPQHF
TRBJ2-1,TRBD2,-,TRBV28,TGTGCCAGCAGACCTAGCGGGAAAGGGAACAATGAGCAGTTCTTC,CASRPSGKGNNEQFF
TRBJ1-1,-,few,TRBV3-1,TGTGCCAGCAGCCTTCCTAGGACTGAAGCTTTCTTT,CASSLPRTEAFF
TRBJ1-2,-,few,TRBV20-1,TGCAGTGCTAGAGATCCTATGTATGGCTACACCTTC,CSARDPMYGYTF
TRBJ1-1,TRBD1,few,TRBV2,TGTGCCAGCAGGTACAGGGGGCGTTTGACTGAAGCTTTCTTT,CASRYRGRLTEAFF
TRBJ1-1,TRBD1,few,TRBV5-1,TGCGCCAGCAGCTTGAGGGGGCTATACACTGAAGCTTTCTTT,CASSLRGLYTEAFF
TRBJ1-2,-,-,TRBV7-2,TGTGCCAGCAGCTTGCGGGCGGCCTATGGCTACACCTTC,CASSLRAAYGYTF
TRBJ2-1,-,-,TRBV9,TGTGCCAGCGGCTTACCCCGGGCCCAAGGGTCCTACAATGAGCAGTTCTTC,CASGLPRAQGSYNEQFF
TRBJ2-7,TRBD2,-,TRBV5-1,TGCGCCAGCAGCTTGGATCTAGCGGGCTTCTACGAGCAGTACTTC,CASSLDLAGFYEQYF
TRBJ2-2,TRBD1,few,TRBV11-2,TGTGCCAGCAGCTTAGGGGACAGGCTCAGACGCACCGGGGAGCTGTTTTTT,CASSLGDRLRRTGELFF
TRBJ2-7,-,many,TRBV5-1,TGCGCCAGCAGCACAGGGACAACCTACGAGCAGTACTTC,CASSTGTTYEQYF
TRBJ1-2,-,-,TRBV20-1,TGCAGTGCTAGGGAAGATGGCTCCACCTTC,CSAREDGSTF
TRBJ1-1,-,few,TRBV5-6,TGTGCCAGCAGCTTGGGTGCTCCTAGGGGGACTGAAGCTTTCTTT,CASSLGAPRGTEAFF
TRBJ1-1,-,-,TRBV6-5,TGTGCCAGCAGTTACTCCTACATGAACACTGAAGCTTTCTTT,CASSYSYMNTEAFF
TRBJ2-1,-,-,TRBV7-3,TGTGCCAGCAGCTCCGGGGGTCCTGAGCAGTTCTTC,CASSSGGPEQFF
TRBJ2-1,-,-,TRBV4-2,TGTGCCAGCAGCCAAGACAGTTGGGGGGGCTGGGGAGGGAGCTCCTACAATGAGCAGTTCTTC,CASSQDSWGGWGGSSYNEQFF
TRBJ1-5,-,-,TRBV5-1,TGCGCCAACAGCTCGGGCACCGTAGATCAGCCCCAGCATTTT,CANSSGTVDQPQHF
TRBJ2-1,-,-,TRBV12-3/TRBV12-4,TGTGCCAGCGGTAACCGGGACAACCACAATGAGCAGTTCTTC,CASGNRDNHNEQFF
TRBJ2-1,-,-,TRBV4-3,TGCGCCAGCAGCCAAGTAAGGGACCCCGACTACAATGAGCAGTTCTTC,CASSQVRDPDYNEQFF
TRBJ1-2,-,few,TRBV30,TGTGCCTGGAGTGTACGAAAGGGGCTTGGCTACACCTTC,CAWSVRKGLGYTF
TRBJ2-7,TRBD1,-,TRBV7-2,TGTGCCAGCAGCTTAGGCAAGGGGTGGGGACAGATCTCCTACGAGCAGTACTTC,CASSLGKGWGQISYEQYF
TRBJ2-1,TRBD2,few,TRBV11-3,TGTGCCAGCAGCTGGAGCGGGAGCTCCTACAATGAGCAGTTCTTC,CASSWSGSSYNEQFF
TRBJ2-2,-,-,TRBV24-1,TGTGCCACCAGTGACCTCCGGGACGGGAACACCGGGGAGCTGTTTTTT,CATSDLRDGNTGELFF
TRBJ2-5,-,-,TRBV10-3,TGTGCCATCACCACCTTATCGGGGAAGGGCTGGGCCCAGTACTTC,CAITTLSGKGWAQYF
TRBJ1-6,TRBD1,few,TRBV20-1,TGCAGTGCTAGACTACCGGGACAGAATAATTCACCCCTCCACTTT,CSARLPGQNNSPLHF